This T cell receptor (beta chain) was sequenced during a study of shared clonotypes between healthy human individuals. Study observations and caveats: The authors sampled blood alone, and tissue repertoires likely differ.

The data were produced by immunoSEQ multiplex PCR, yet TCRdb's version contains in-frame clones alone and is incomplete. The sample has 2,500,000 or so clones, approximately 94% seen once. A word on this clone: The antigen remains undetermined.

Germline lookup yields CDR1 SNHLY and CDR2 FYNNEI. Trimming stripped 1 base from V and 4 bases from J, with 10 bases between. This CDR3 is 14 amino acids long. This TCR was sampled from a man aged 18 to 35 in good health. This sequence joins TRBV2 and TRBJ1-1, with no clear D. The sequencing input was naive CD4+ T cells sorted from blood. The subset denotes: CD45RA+ positively selected. Here the CDR3 DNA reads TGTGCCAGCAGTGAAGGCAGCGTTTCCACTGAAGCTTTCTTT. Protein: CASSEGSVSTEAFF. Full variable domain (remainder filled in from reference TRBV2 and TRBJ1-1): EPEVTQTPSHQVTQMGQEVILRCVPISNHLYFYWYRQILGQKVEFLVSFYNNEISEKSEIFDDQFSVERPDGSNFTLKIRSTKLEDSAMYFCASSEGSVSTEAFFGQGTRLTVV.